One sample yielded the 24 T cell receptor beta chains listed below, sequenced in a study of early T cells in non-severe SARS-CoV-2 infection. TCRdb ran MiXCR on the 5' RACE reads and lists one entry per CDR3 protein. In the table there are 20,000 to 25,000 distinct CDR3 sequences, around 5.8% of which are singletons. Sequencing was performed on whole blood, taken at baseline. These receptors came from an adult who was a healthcare worker with PCR-confirmed SARS-CoV-2 infection or an uninfected control (not recorded which).

This clonotype has a count of ten or more. The chain recombines TRBV20-1 with TRBJ1-2; D is unclear. The V gene's germline CDR1 is DFQATT and CDR2 SNEGSKA (reference sequence). CDR3 size: 13 residues. Trimming removed 3 bases from V and 6 bases from J, with 14 bases in between. The CDR3 coding sequence is TGCAGTGCTAGTCCGCGAGGATTAGATGGCTACACCTTC. Translation: CSASPRGLDGYTF.

This clonotype was detected many times. The rearrangement uses TRBV6-5 and TRBJ1-1, with 8 bases lining up with TRBD1. CDR3 length equals 16 residues. The ends lost 5 bases at V and 0 bases at J; junction bases unmatched: 8. The germline V gene encodes CDR1 MNHEY and CDR2 SVGAGI. As DNA, the CDR3 is TGTGCCAGCAGTAATCGACAGGGGATTATGAACACTGAAGCTTTCTTT. Its protein is CASSNRQGIMNTEAFF.

The chain has TRBV4-1 and TRBJ1-1; D is perhaps TRBD1 (6 bases). This CDR3 comprises 17 residues. Germline V gene sequence: CDR1 MGHRA, CDR2 YSYEKL. The V gene lost 1 base and the J gene lost 0 bases, with 15 bases spanning the gap. CDR3 sequence (DNA): TGCGCCAGCAGCCAAGCGCTCAGGGGATCGGTGAACACTGAAGCTTTCTTT. Amino acid sequence: CASSQALRGSVNTEAFF.

V usage is TRBV30 and J usage is TRBJ1-6; D not resolved. CDR1 and CDR2 (germline): GTSNPN, SVGIG (reference sequence). Trimming left V 5 bases short and J 3 bases short, with 14 bases between. This CDR3 contains 15 residues. As DNA, the CDR3 is TGTGCCTGGGAAGCCAGTATCGGCTATAATTCACCCCTCCACTTT. Translating gives CAWEASIGYNSPLHF.

There are a few counts of this clonotype. The V gene is TRBV20-1, the J gene TRBJ2-4; D possibly uses TRBD1 or TRBD2 (5 bases each). Trimming stripped 6 bases from V and 6 bases from J, with 12 bases between. This CDR3 comprises 12 residues. Per germline, CDR1 DFQATT and CDR2 SNEGSKA (reference sequence). The CDR3 protein is CSAGESGNIQYF. CDR3 coding DNA: TGCAGTGCAGGGGAGTCCGGAAACATTCAGTACTTC.

This chain links TRBV30 with TRBJ1-2; tentatively, D is TRBD1 (6 bases). CDR1 is GTSNPN, CDR2 SVGIG, per germline (reference sequence). CDR3 length equals 15 residues. With 5 bases removed from V and 5 bases from J, the gap between germline ends came to 21 bases. The CDR3 DNA reads as TGTGCCTGGGTGCCGATCAGGGGAGCGACTTATGGCTACACCTTC. Protein: CAWVPIRGATYGYTF. Full variable domain (remainder filled in from reference TRBV30 and TRBJ1-2): SQTIHQWPATLVQPVGSPLSLECTVEGTSNPNLYWYRQAAGRGLQLLFYSVGIGQISSEVPQNLSASRPQDRQFILSSKKLLLSDSGFYLCAWVPIRGATYGYTFGSGTRLTVV.

J is TRBJ1-2 and V is TRBV24-1; maybe TRBD1 (5 bases). This CDR3 spans 14 amino acids. CDR1 and CDR2 from the germline V gene are KGHDR and SFDVKD. Deletions cut 4 bases from V and 4 bases from J, with 12 bases between. The CDR3 DNA sequence: TGTGCCACCAGTGACTCGGACACCCGCTATGGCTACACCTTC. Encoded protein: CATSDSDTRYGYTF.

In its sample, this clonotype was seen a few times. The chain carries TRBV7-2 and TRBJ2-2; no clear D gene. The V gene's germline CDR1 is SGHTA and CDR2 FQGNSA. The CDR3 has 15 amino acids. The V end lost 4 bases, the J end lost 6 bases, and 15 bases lay between the germline ends. In nucleotides, the CDR3 is TGTGCCAGCAGCTCTCGAGTCGGCTGGGCCGGGGAGCTGTTTTTT. Its translation is CASSSRVGWAGELFF.

Sample share makes this clonotype medium-sized. The V call is TRBV7-8, the J call TRBJ2-6, with a weak D call TRBD2 (5 bases). Germline V gives CDR1 SGHVS, CDR2 FQNEAQ. Trimming removed 1 base from V and 6 bases from J, with 10 bases in between. The CDR3 is 15 amino acids. The CDR3 DNA sequence: TGTGCCAGCAGCTTAGAACTGGAGGTGGCCAACGTCCTGACTTTC. Its protein product is CASSLELEVANVLTF. Full variable domain (rest looked up from reference TRBV7-8 and TRBJ2-6): GAGVSQSPRYKVAKRGQDVALRCDPISGHVSLFWYQQALGQGPEFLTYFQNEAQLDKSGLPSDRFFAERPEGSVSTLKIQRTQQEDSAVYLCASSLELEVANVLTFGAGSRLTVL.

The rearrangement uses TRBV5-1 and TRBJ1-6; TRBD1 might be the D (5 bases). The CDR3 spans 14 residues. From germline, CDR1 is SGHRS and CDR2 YFSETQ. Trimming pared 4 bases from V and 7 bases from J, leaving 12 bases between. CDR3 DNA: TGCGCCAGCAGCCGATCGACAGTCAATTCACCCCTCCACTTT. It yields the protein CASSRSTVNSPLHF.

The chain uses TRBV5-6 and TRBJ2-2; TRBD2 might be the D (6 bases). The CDR3 consists of 14 residues. Germline-derived CDR1 and CDR2 are SGHDT and YYEEEE. Trimming took 6 bases from V and 3 from J, leaving 12 bases between them. The DNA of the CDR3 is TGTGCCAGCATCCTCGGGAGATACACCGGGGAGCTGTTTTTT. It specifies CASILGRYTGELFF. The full variable domain, rest sourced from reference TRBV5-6 and TRBJ2-2, is DAGVTQSPTHLIKTRGQQVTLRCSPKSGHDTVSWYQQALGQGPQFIFQYYEEEERQRGNFPDRFSGHQFPNYSSELNVNALLLGDSALYLCASILGRYTGELFFGEGSRLTVL.

This clonotype has ten or more counts. The V call is TRBV3-1, the J call TRBJ2-1; D uncertain. V shed 0 bases and J shed 7 bases, with 10 bases lying between them. CDR1 and CDR2 from the germline V gene are LGHDT and YNNKEL (reference sequence). The CDR3 covers 14 residues. The CDR3 loop is CASSQDFVGNEQFF. The DNA for the CDR3 is TGTGCCAGCAGCCAAGATTTCGTGGGTAATGAGCAGTTCTTC.

This clonotype was counted many times. This rearrangement joins TRBV20-1 to TRBJ2-7; D unresolved. This CDR3 spans 14 amino acids. The V end lost 6 bases, the J end lost 1 base, and 16 bases lay between the germline ends. Per germline, CDR1 DFQATT and CDR2 SNEGSKA (reference sequence). The CDR3 spells CSAFDRRASYEQYF. In DNA form, the CDR3 reads TGCAGTGCATTTGACCGAAGAGCATCCTACGAGCAGTACTTC.

This clonotype was seen repeatedly, ten times or more. The CDR3, as DNA: TGTGCCAGCAACAAAGGGGACCCCAATGAGCAGTTCTTC. It encodes CASNKGDPNEQFF. The chain couples TRBV7-3 to TRBJ2-1; D is tentatively TRBD1 or TRBD2 (5 bases each). This CDR3 contains 13 residues. With 7 bases removed from V and 6 bases from J, the gap between germline ends came to 13 bases. Germline CDR1 SGHTA, CDR2 FQGTGA.

This clonotype came up many times. This CDR3 is CASSLGGLRKAFF. The DNA for the CDR3 is TGTGCCAGCAGCTTAGGGGGCCTCAGGAAAGCTTTCTTT. The rearrangement joins TRBV7-2 to TRBJ1-1; D perhaps matches TRBD1 (5 bases). CDR1 and CDR2 from the germline V gene are SGHTA and FQGNSA. This CDR3 spans 13 amino acids. The V and J ends lost 1 base and 9 bases respectively, with 12 bases between them.

This chain joins TRBV19 and TRBJ2-7; D unclear. Germline CDR1 reads LNHDA; CDR2 reads SQIVND (reference sequence). The length of the CDR3 is 14 residues. V was cut by 1 base and J by 3 bases, with 10 bases left in between. In DNA form, the CDR3 reads TGTGCCAGTAGTATAGGATCCGGGTACTACGAGCAGTACTTC. Translation: CASSIGSGYYEQYF. Filled out from reference TRBV19 and TRBJ2-7, the complete variable domain reads DGGITQSPKYLFRKEGQNVTLSCEQNLNHDAMYWYRQDPGQGLRLIYYSQIVNDFQKGDIAEGYSVSREKKESFPLTVTSAQKNPTAFYLCASSIGSGYYEQYFGPGTRLTVT.

This clonotype was recorded many times. The genes are TRBV7-9 and TRBJ1-1; perhaps TRBD1 as D (5 bases). The germline V gene has CDR1 SEHNR and CDR2 FQNEAQ (reference sequence). This CDR3 spans 16 amino acids. With 5 bases removed from V and 7 bases from J, the gap between germline ends came to 23 bases. The CDR3 region is CASSLTIASGDVEAFF. CDR3 nucleotides: TGTGCCAGCAGCCTAACGATTGCGTCGGGGGACGTTGAAGCTTTCTTT.

Ten or more counts support this clonotype. The rearrangement uses TRBV10-3 and TRBJ2-5; 10 bases line up with TRBD2. The CDR3 length is 19 residues. After removal of 2 bases from V and 1 base from J, the junction contained 13 bases not matched to a gene. Germline values: CDR1 ENHRY, CDR2 SYGVKD. The CDR3 coding sequence is TGTGCCATCAGTGAGCCGGGACTAGCGAGGGTGTCGGGCCAAGAGACCCAGTACTTC. Its translation: CAISEPGLARVSGQETQYF.

This clonotype was detected many times. The rearrangement joins TRBV18 to TRBJ1-1; D possibly corresponds to TRBD1 (5 bases). The CDR3 is 15 residues long. Germline loops: CDR1 KGHSH, CDR2 LQKENI. V was trimmed by 2 bases and J by 0 bases, leaving 10 bases between them. In DNA form, the CDR3 reads TGTGCCAGCTCACCAGGGGCGGGAATGAACACTGAAGCTTTCTTT. Translated: CASSPGAGMNTEAFF.

This clonotype was seen more than once but under ten times. The V and J genes are TRBV5-1 and TRBJ2-7; D is undetermined. Germline V gives CDR1 SGHRS, CDR2 YFSETQ. Trimming stripped 0 bases from V and 3 bases from J, with 7 bases between. The CDR3 has 13 residues. The CDR3 nucleotides read TGCGCCAGCAGCTTGGTGGTCGGCTACGAGCAGTACTTC. This encodes CASSLVVGYEQYF.

This clonotype was seen at least ten times. J is TRBJ2-7 and V is TRBV20-1; D is perhaps TRBD1 (5 bases). Trimming cost V 0 bases and J 2 bases, with 11 bases left between them. CDR3 length: 14 amino acids. Germline V gene data show CDR1 as DFQATT and CDR2 as SNEGSKA (reference sequence). This CDR3 is CSAREQVSTYEQYF. CDR3 DNA: TGCAGTGCTAGAGAACAGGTCTCGACCTACGAGCAGTACTTC.

There are many counts of this clonotype. The V gene is TRBV6-1, the J gene TRBJ2-1; a weak D match, TRBD1 (5 bases). Deletions cut 3 bases from V and 8 bases from J, with 8 bases between. This CDR3 has 12 amino acids. The germline V gene encodes CDR1 MNHNS and CDR2 SASEGT. DNA of the CDR3: TGTGCCAGCAGTGACAGGGTCCATGAGCAGTTCTTC. Encoded protein: CASSDRVHEQFF.

This clonotype was seen a few times. The chain couples TRBV16 to TRBJ1-4; TRBD1 is a possible D gene (6 bases). The CDR3 totals 13 residues. The germline V gene encodes CDR1 KGHSY and CDR2 FQNENV. V lost 6 bases and J lost 8, with 13 bases in between. The CDR3 nucleotides read TGTGCCAGCAGACAAACAGGGAGCGAAAAACTGTTTTTT. It yields the protein CASRQTGSEKLFF. Using reference TRBV16 and TRBJ1-4 for the parts outside the CDR3, the full variable domain is GEEVAQTPKHLVRGEGQKAKLYCAPIKGHSYVFWYQQVLKNEFKFLISFQNENVFDETGMPKERFSAKCLPNSPCSLEIQATKLEDSAVYFCASRQTGSEKLFFGSGTQLSVL.

This clonotype was seen at least ten times. The chain joins TRBV7-8 to TRBJ2-7; 9 positions match TRBD2. Looked up from germline, CDR1 is SGHVS and CDR2 is FQNEAQ. V shed 5 bases and J 5 bases; nucleotides not matched to a gene: 13. This CDR3 has 16 residues. The CDR3 sequence is CASSPNPGTSYHEQYF. CDR3 in DNA: TGTGCCAGCAGCCCCAACCCCGGGACTAGCTACCACGAGCAGTACTTC.